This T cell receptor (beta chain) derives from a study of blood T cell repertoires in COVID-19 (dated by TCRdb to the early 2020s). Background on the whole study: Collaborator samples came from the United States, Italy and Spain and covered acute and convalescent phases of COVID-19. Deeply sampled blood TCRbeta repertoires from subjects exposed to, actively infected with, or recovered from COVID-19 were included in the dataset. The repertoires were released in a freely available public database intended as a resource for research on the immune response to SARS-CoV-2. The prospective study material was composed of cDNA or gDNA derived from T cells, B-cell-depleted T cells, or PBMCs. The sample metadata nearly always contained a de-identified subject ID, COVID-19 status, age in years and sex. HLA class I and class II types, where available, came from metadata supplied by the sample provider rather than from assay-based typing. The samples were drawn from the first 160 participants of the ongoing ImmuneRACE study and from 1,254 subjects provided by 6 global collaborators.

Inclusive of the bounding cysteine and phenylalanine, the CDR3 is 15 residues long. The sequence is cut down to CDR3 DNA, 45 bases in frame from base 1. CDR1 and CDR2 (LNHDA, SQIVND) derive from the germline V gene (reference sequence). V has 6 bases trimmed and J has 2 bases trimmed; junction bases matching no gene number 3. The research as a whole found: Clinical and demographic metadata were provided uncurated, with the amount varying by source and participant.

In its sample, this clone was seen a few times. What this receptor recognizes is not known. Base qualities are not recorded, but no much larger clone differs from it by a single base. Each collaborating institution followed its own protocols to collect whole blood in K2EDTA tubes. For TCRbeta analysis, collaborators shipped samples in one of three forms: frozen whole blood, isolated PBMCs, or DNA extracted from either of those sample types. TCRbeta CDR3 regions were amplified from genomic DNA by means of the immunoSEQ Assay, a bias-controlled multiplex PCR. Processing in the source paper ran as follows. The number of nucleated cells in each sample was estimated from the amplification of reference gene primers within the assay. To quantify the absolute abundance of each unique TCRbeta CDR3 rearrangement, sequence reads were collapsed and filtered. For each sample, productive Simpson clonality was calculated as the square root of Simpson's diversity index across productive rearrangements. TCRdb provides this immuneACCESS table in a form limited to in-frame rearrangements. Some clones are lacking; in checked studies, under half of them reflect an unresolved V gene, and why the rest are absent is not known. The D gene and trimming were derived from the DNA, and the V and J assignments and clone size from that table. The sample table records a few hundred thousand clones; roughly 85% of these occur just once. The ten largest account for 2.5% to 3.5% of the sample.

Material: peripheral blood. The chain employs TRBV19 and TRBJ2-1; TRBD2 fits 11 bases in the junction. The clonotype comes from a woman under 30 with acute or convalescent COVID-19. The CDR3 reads CASRAGLAAYNEQFF. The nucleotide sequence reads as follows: TGTGCCAGTAGAGCGGGACTAGCGGCCTACAATGAGCAGTTCTTC.